This passage covers 32 T cell receptor beta chains from one sample sequenced in a study of blood T cell repertoires in COVID-19. Data came from immunoSEQ multiplex PCR; TCRdb stores just in-frame clones and leaves some out. This repertoire shows under 300,000 clones, around 78% found once; its top ten account for 4.6%. Sequencing was performed on peripheral blood. The receptors here all came from a man aged 55 to 70 who had recovered from COVID-19.

The chain employs TRBV9 and TRBJ2-2, with a tentative D call TRBD1 (5 bases). The CDR3 has 15 amino acids. Trimming took 0 bases from V and 4 from J, leaving 10 bases between them. Germline V CDR1 and CDR2: SGDLS, YYNGEE. This CDR3 is CASSVAGSGTGELFF. CDR3 coding DNA: TGTGCCAGCAGCGTAGCAGGGTCTGGCACCGGGGAGCTGTTTTTT.

V is TRBV3-1 (or the pseudogene TRBV3-2) and J is TRBJ1-2; 7 bases fit TRBD1. This CDR3 spans 14 amino acids. The V gene end was trimmed by 4 bases and the J gene end by 2 bases; junction bases not matched to a gene: 4. The germline gives CDR1 LGHDT, CDR2 YNNKEL (reference sequence). CDR3: CASSPRGTNYGYTF. The CDR3 nucleotides are TGTGCCAGCAGCCCCAGGGGGACCAACTATGGCTACACCTTC.

The chain combines TRBV12-3 or TRBV12-4 with TRBJ2-7, with 7 bases aligning to TRBD2. CDR3 length: 12 residues. V was pared by 8 bases and J by 6 bases, with 7 bases of the junction left unmatched. The CDR3 reads CASGAGRGEQYF. CDR3 DNA: TGTGCCAGCGGCGCGGGGAGGGGCGAGCAGTACTTC.

The chain carries TRBV19 and TRBJ1-5; D gene unclear. Germline-derived CDR1 and CDR2 are LNHDA and SQIVND (reference sequence). CDR3 length equals 12 residues. V gave up 3 bases and J gave up 4 bases, with 4 bases separating them. CDR3 amino acids: CASSIRNQPQHF. The CDR3 DNA follows: TGTGCCAGTAGTATCCGGAATCAGCCCCAGCATTTT. Looking up the rest from reference TRBV19 and TRBJ1-5 gives the full variable domain: DGGITQSPKYLFRKEGQNVTLSCEQNLNHDAMYWYRQDPGQGLRLIYYSQIVNDFQKGDIAEGYSVSREKKESFPLTVTSAQKNPTAFYLCASSIRNQPQHFGDGTRLSIL.

The rearrangement uses TRBV6-5 and TRBJ1-2; D is possibly TRBD1 (5 bases). The CDR3 sequence is 13 residues long. V lost 4 bases to trimming and J lost 5 bases, with 11 bases between them. CDR1 is MNHEY, CDR2 SVGAGI, per germline. CDR3 amino acids: CASSWSGTYGYTF. The CDR3 region has the DNA TGTGCCAGCAGTTGGTCAGGGACTTATGGCTACACCTTC.

The chain carries TRBV7-8 and TRBJ2-1, with 12 bases fitting TRBD2. Germline CDR1 reads SGHVS; CDR2 reads FQNEAQ. This CDR3 spans 18 amino acids. The V and J ends lost 6 bases and 10 bases, in that order; junction bases with no gene match: 19. The DNA of the CDR3 is TGTGCCAGCAGGCACGCTTCGCTAGCGGGGGGGATCGTTGGGGAGCAGTTCTTC. Its protein is CASRHASLAGGIVGEQFF.

The chain carries TRBV5-1 and TRBJ1-4; 7 nucleotides line up with TRBD1. The CDR3 is 15 amino acids. V dropped 4 bases and J dropped 8; count of bases not matched to a gene: 11. Germline CDR1 SGHRS, CDR2 YFSETQ. The CDR3 is CASSPNLGQAEKLFF. CDR3 coding DNA: TGCGCCAGCAGCCCCAATCTTGGACAGGCAGAAAAACTGTTTTTT. Together with reference TRBV5-1 and TRBJ1-4, the CDR3 gives the full variable domain: KAGVTQTPRYLIKTRGQQVTLSCSPISGHRSVSWYQQTPGQGLQFLFEYFSETQRNKGNFPGRFSGRQFSNSRSEMNVSTLELGDSALYLCASSPNLGQAEKLFFGSGTQLSVL.

This clone has only one observation. J is TRBJ2-3 and V is TRBV2; 9 nucleotides line up with TRBD2. Germline V gene data show CDR1 as SNHLY and CDR2 as FYNNEI. This CDR3 region has 14 residues. V gave up 5 bases and J gave up 3 bases; unmatched junction bases: 3. In DNA form, the CDR3 reads TGTGCCAGCAGTTTAGCGGGAGCTACAGATACGCAGTATTTT. As protein: CASSLAGATDTQYF.

Remarks on this clone: This may be a read error, as it is one base from a much larger clone. The rearrangement links TRBV6-5 to TRBJ1-6, with D unresolved. The V end was cut by 8 bases, the J end by 0 bases, with 5 bases between. There are 13 residues in the CDR3. Germline V gene lookup returns CDR1 MNHEY and CDR2 SVGAGI. Here the CDR3 reads CASSSSYNSPLHF. CDR3 sequence (DNA): TGTGCCAGCTCGAGCTCCTATAATTCACCCCTCCACTTT.

The chain is built from TRBV7-9 and TRBJ2-1, with TRBD2 identical over 7 bases. The CDR3 consists of 13 residues. With 2 bases clipped from V and 11 bases from J, the junction kept 6 bases outside the gene matches. CDR1 is SEHNR and CDR2 is FQNEAQ in the germline V gene (reference sequence). CDR3 DNA: TGTGCCAGCAGCTTATCCGGGGGGTCGAAGCAGTTCTTC. This translates into CASSLSGGSKQFF.

This chain uses TRBV10-3 with TRBJ2-2, with TRBD2 matching over 12 bases. With 6 bases clipped from V and 4 bases from J, the junction kept 6 bases outside the gene matches. Germline V gives CDR1 ENHRY, CDR2 SYGVKD. The CDR3 spans 16 residues. CDR3 amino acids: CAISPTSGGLTGELFF. The CDR3 nucleotides are TGTGCCATCAGCCCGACTAGCGGGGGTCTCACCGGGGAGCTGTTTTTT.

The chain couples TRBV18 to TRBJ1-5; 10 nucleotides agree with TRBD1. The V gene end was trimmed by 5 bases and the J gene end by 3 bases; junction bases not matched to a gene: 13. The CDR3 spans 18 residues. Germline V gene lookup returns CDR1 KGHSH and CDR2 LQKENI. CDR3 nucleotide sequence: TGTGCCAGCTCAACCTTCCCGGGACAGGGGACTGACAATCAGCCCCAGCATTTT. It translates to CASSTFPGQGTDNQPQHF. Combining the CDR3 with reference TRBV18 and TRBJ1-5 gives the whole variable domain NAGVMQNPRHLVRRRGQEARLRCSPMKGHSHVYWYRQLPEEGLKFMVYLQKENIIDESGMPKERFSAEFPKEGPSILRIQQVVRGDSAAYFCASSTFPGQGTDNQPQHFGDGTRLSIL.

The chain recombines TRBV2 with TRBJ1-1, with D possibly being TRBD1 (5 bases). The CDR3 sequence is 15 residues long. The germline gives CDR1 SNHLY, CDR2 FYNNEI. V was trimmed by 7 bases and J by 1 base, leaving 16 bases between them. The CDR3 is CASNPQTTGNTEAFF. The CDR3, as DNA: TGTGCCAGCAACCCACAAACTACAGGGAACACTGAAGCTTTCTTT.

The chain carries TRBV2 and TRBJ1-4; no reliable D call. The CDR3 loop spans 13 amino acids. V lost 7 bases and J 7 bases, leaving 13 bases between the germline ends. CDR1 SNHLY and CDR2 FYNNEI come from the germline V gene. The CDR3: CASNNQRGEKLFF. For the CDR3, the DNA is TGTGCCAGCAATAATCAGCGGGGTGAAAAACTGTTTTTT.

In its sample, this clone was seen a few times. This chain joins TRBV10-2 and TRBJ1-1; TRBD1 matches 9 bases. The J segment lost 6 bases and the V segment lost 3 bases, leaving 8 bases of the junction unmatched. The CDR3 is 15 residues long. CDR1 and CDR2 from the germline V gene are WSHSY and SAAADI. The CDR3 sequence: CASSEGRQGGPEAFF. The CDR3 DNA reads as TGCGCCAGCAGTGAAGGGCGACAGGGGGGGCCTGAAGCTTTCTTT.

The chain carries TRBV6-2 or TRBV6-3 and TRBJ1-1, with D hard to call. CDR3 length: 12 amino acids. The V end lost 0 bases, the J end lost 10 bases, and 9 bases lay between the germline ends. Germline CDR1 is MNHEY and CDR2 is SVGEGT. The CDR3, as DNA: TGTGCCAGCAGTTACTCGGTCGAGCTAGCTTTCTTT. Amino acids: CASSYSVELAFF.

This sequence joins TRBV7-9 and TRBJ1-6; D unresolved. The CDR3 loop spans 16 amino acids. Germline V gene data show CDR1 as SEHNR and CDR2 as FQNEAQ (reference sequence). Trimming cost V 1 base and J 9 bases, with 16 bases left between them. For the CDR3, the DNA is TGTGCCAGCAGCTTAGGGGAGGGAGGCTTGCGTTCACCCCTCCACTTT. As protein: CASSLGEGGLRSPLHF.

The chain is built from TRBV6-1 and TRBJ1-5; the match to TRBD1 covers 7 bases. The CDR3 runs 15 residues. Germline CDR1 is MNHNS and CDR2 is SASEGT. Trimming took 3 bases from V and 10 from J; bases not matched to a gene: 12. In nucleotides, the CDR3 is TGTGCCAGCAGTGACCAACAGGGGACCTCTGATCCCCAGCATTTT. It translates to CASSDQQGTSDPQHF.

This chain joins TRBV19 and TRBJ1-6, with D possibly being TRBD1 (5 bases). CDR3 length: 16 amino acids. Germline CDR1 and CDR2: LNHDA and SQIVND (reference sequence). Trimming pared 5 bases from V and 10 bases from J, leaving 21 bases between. CDR3 coding DNA: TGTGCCAGTAGTCCCGAAGGTGGTCGGGGGAAGTCACCCCTCCACTTT. It encodes CASSPEGGRGKSPLHF.

V gene TRBV10-1 combines with J gene TRBJ2-7, with no clear D. Trimming cost V 6 bases and J 3 bases, with 18 bases left between them. CDR1 and CDR2 from the germline V gene are WNHNN and SYGVQD (reference sequence). The CDR3 contains 15 residues. Here the CDR3 DNA reads TGCGCCAGCAGCTGCTTAGAGCAGGATTTCTACGAGCAGTACTTC. Amino acids: CASSCLEQDFYEQYF.

This chain uses TRBV28 with TRBJ2-2; D is possibly TRBD2 (6 bases). V shed 10 bases and J shed 2 bases, with 11 bases lying between them. The CDR3 runs to 13 residues. The germline V gene has CDR1 MDHEN and CDR2 SYDVKM. CDR3 in amino acids: CATQGLNTGELFF. The CDR3 nucleotides are TGTGCCACCCAGGGACTTAACACCGGGGAGCTGTTTTTT.

This clone showed up just a few times. The chain links TRBV4-2 to TRBJ2-7, with 12 nucleotides matching TRBD1. The V segment lost 4 bases and the J segment 0 bases; nucleotides outside the gene matches: 1. The CDR3 has 15 residues. Germline CDR1 reads LGHNA; CDR2 reads YNFKEQ. The CDR3 region is CASSPGQGASYEQYF. DNA for the CDR3: TGTGCCAGCAGCCCGGGACAGGGGGCCTCCTACGAGCAGTACTTC.

The rearrangement links TRBV15 to TRBJ2-3; 10 bases are a match to TRBD2. The CDR3 length is 16 residues. Per the germline V gene, CDR1 is LNHNV and CDR2 is YYDKDF (reference sequence). Trimming removed 1 base from V and 3 bases from J; junction bases left unmatched: 4. The CDR3 sequence is CATSRARTSGTDTQYF. The CDR3 DNA reads as TGTGCCACCAGCAGAGCCCGGACTAGCGGAACAGATACGCAGTATTTT.

The V and J genes are TRBV15 and TRBJ1-5; no reliable D call. Between the trimmed V and J ends, which lost 0 bases and 2 bases, there was a span of 11 bases. The CDR3 loop spans 16 amino acids. Germline V gives CDR1 LNHNV, CDR2 YYDKDF (reference sequence). As DNA, the CDR3 is TGTGCCACCAGCAGAGATCCCGGGAGGGGCAATCAGCCCCAGCATTTT. Amino acid sequence: CATSRDPGRGNQPQHF.

There are a few counts of this clone. This chain uses TRBV5-8 with TRBJ1-1, with TRBD1 matching over 8 bases. The V gene end was trimmed by 4 bases and the J gene end by 0 bases; junction bases not matched to a gene: 2. CDR1 SGHTS and CDR2 YDEGEE come from the germline V gene. This CDR3 spans 14 amino acids. The CDR3 spells CASSLQGVNTEAFF. Written as DNA, the CDR3 is TGTGCCAGCAGCCTACAGGGGGTGAACACTGAAGCTTTCTTT.

The chain links TRBV9 to TRBJ2-2, with TRBD1 as a possible D gene (5 bases). V gave up 3 bases and J gave up 2 bases, with 14 bases separating them. Germline V gives CDR1 SGDLS, CDR2 YYNGEE. CDR3 length: 16 amino acids. CDR3 sequence: CASSAGGRANTGELFF. The CDR3 DNA is TGTGCCAGCAGCGCGGGTGGCAGGGCAAACACCGGGGAGCTGTTTTTT.

The V and J genes are TRBV28 and TRBJ2-3, with D tentatively TRBD2 (6 bases). CDR1 and CDR2 (germline): MDHEN, SYDVKM. This CDR3 is built from 15 residues. The germline V and J ends were trimmed by 4 bases and 5 bases, with 16 bases remaining between them. CDR3 residues: CASSSSAWRGDTQYF. The CDR3 DNA reads TGTGCCAGCAGTTCTAGCGCCTGGAGAGGAGATACGCAGTATTTT.

CDR3 sequence: CASSELPRTGEKLFF. The CDR3 DNA reads TGTGCCAGCAGTGAACTCCCAAGGACGGGGGAAAAACTGTTTTTT. The chain links TRBV6-1 to TRBJ1-4; D is ambiguous. Trimming took 2 bases from V and 8 from J, leaving 15 bases between them. The CDR3 length is 15 residues. The V gene's germline CDR1 is MNHNS and CDR2 SASEGT.

V and J are TRBV10-3 and TRBJ2-6, with 7 bases that match TRBD1. The V segment lost 6 bases and the J segment 1 base; nucleotides outside the gene matches: 3. Germline CDR1 ENHRY, CDR2 SYGVKD. The CDR3 is made up of 15 amino acids. This chain's CDR3 is CAISQGVSGANVLTF. CDR3 in DNA: TGTGCCATCAGCCAGGGGGTTTCTGGGGCCAACGTCCTGACTTTC.

The gene calls are TRBV6-5 and TRBJ1-2; D is uncertain. Germline V gene data show CDR1 as MNHEY and CDR2 as SVGAGI. This CDR3 is 14 amino acids long. Trimming removed 6 bases at V and 4 bases at J, with 15 bases between. As DNA, the CDR3 is TGTGCCAGCAGGTCAGCCGGGTCCCCCTATGGCTACACCTTC. It yields the protein CASRSAGSPYGYTF.

This clone has more than one count but fewer than ten. This chain uses TRBV24-1 with TRBJ1-5; 10 bases agree with TRBD1. The CDR3 length is 16 residues. Germline CDR1 is KGHDR and CDR2 is SFDVKD. The V and J ends lost 4 bases and 5 bases, in that order; junction bases with no gene match: 7. CDR3 DNA: TGTGCCACCAGTGAAGAACCCGACAGGGGGCATCAGCCCCAGCATTTT. Amino acids: CATSEEPDRGHQPQHF.

The CDR3 bases are TGCGCCAGCAGCTTGGTCAGGGGGTCTAGCGATCAAGAGACCCAGTACTTC. Its translation is CASSLVRGSSDQETQYF. This sequence joins TRBV5-1 and TRBJ2-5, with TRBD1 as a possible D gene (7 bases). The CDR3 extends over 17 amino acids. CDR1 and CDR2 (germline): SGHRS, YFSETQ. V lost 0 bases, J lost 2 bases, and 17 bases lay in between.